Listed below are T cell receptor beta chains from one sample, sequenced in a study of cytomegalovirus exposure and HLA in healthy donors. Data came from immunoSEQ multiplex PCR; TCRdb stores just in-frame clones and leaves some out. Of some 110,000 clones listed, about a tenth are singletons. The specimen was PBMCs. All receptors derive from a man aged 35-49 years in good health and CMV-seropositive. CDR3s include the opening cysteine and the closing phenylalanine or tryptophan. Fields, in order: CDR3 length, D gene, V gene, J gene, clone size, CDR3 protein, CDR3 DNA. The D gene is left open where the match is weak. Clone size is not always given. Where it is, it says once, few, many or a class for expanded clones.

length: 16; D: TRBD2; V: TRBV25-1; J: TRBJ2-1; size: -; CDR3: CASSEWEREKYNEQFF; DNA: TGTGCCAGCAGTGAATGGGAGCGGGAGAAATACAATGAGCAGTTCTTC
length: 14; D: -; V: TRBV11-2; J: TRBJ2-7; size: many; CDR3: CASSPSPGSYEQYF; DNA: TGTGCCAGCAGCCCGAGCCCGGGGAGCTACGAGCAGTACTTC
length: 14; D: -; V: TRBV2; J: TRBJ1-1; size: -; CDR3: CASSRGGLNTEAFF; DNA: TGTGCCAGCAGTAGGGGGGGCTTGAACACTGAAGCTTTCTTT
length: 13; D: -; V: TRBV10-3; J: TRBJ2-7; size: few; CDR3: CAISEGAGHEQYF; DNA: TGTGCCATCAGTGAAGGCGCAGGCCACGAGCAGTACTTC
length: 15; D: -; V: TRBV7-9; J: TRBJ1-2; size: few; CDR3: CASSPSEDFSPGYTF; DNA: TGTGCCAGCAGCCCGTCGGAGGACTTTTCTCCTGGCTACACCTTC
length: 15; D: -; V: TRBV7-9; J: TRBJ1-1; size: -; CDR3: CASSLGGSLNTEAFF; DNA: TGTGCCAGCAGCTTAGGCGGCAGTTTGAACACTGAAGCTTTCTTT
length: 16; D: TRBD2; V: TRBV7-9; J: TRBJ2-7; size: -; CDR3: CASSPRLAERTYEQYF; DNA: TGTGCCAGCAGCCCACGACTAGCGGAGAGAACCTACGAGCAGTACTTC
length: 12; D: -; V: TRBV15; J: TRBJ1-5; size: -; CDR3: CATSQGNQPQHF; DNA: TGTGCCACCAGCCAGGGCAATCAGCCCCAGCATTTT
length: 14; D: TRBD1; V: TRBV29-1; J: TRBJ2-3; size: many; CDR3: CSVGVSTGGDTQYF; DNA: TGCAGCGTTGGCGTCTCGACAGGGGGAGATACGCAGTATTTT
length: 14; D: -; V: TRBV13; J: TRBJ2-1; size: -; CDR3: CASSLRGTYNEQFF; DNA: TGTGCCAGCAGCTTAAGGGGAACCTACAATGAGCAGTTCTTC
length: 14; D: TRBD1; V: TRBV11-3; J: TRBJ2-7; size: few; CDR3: CASSVPGQIYEQYF; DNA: TGTGCCAGCAGCGTTCCGGGACAGATCTACGAGCAGTACTTC
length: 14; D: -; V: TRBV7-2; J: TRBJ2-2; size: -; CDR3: CASSLGGGAGELFF; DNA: TGTGCCAGCAGCTTGGGGGGAGGAGCGGGGGAGCTGTTTTTT
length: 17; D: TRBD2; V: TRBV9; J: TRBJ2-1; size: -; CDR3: CASSSVEWTSGSGEQFF; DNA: TGTGCCAGCAGCTCGGTGGAATGGACTAGCGGGAGCGGTGAGCAGTTCTTC
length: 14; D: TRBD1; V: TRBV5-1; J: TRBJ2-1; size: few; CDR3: CASSLQGHDNEQFF; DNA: TGCGCCAGCAGCTTACAGGGGCATGACAATGAGCAGTTCTTC
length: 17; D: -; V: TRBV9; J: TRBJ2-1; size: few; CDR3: CASSATLEVSSYNEQFF; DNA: TGTGCCAGCAGCGCCACTTTGGAGGTGAGCTCCTACAATGAGCAGTTCTTC
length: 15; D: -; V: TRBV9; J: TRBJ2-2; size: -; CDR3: CAGSVGGTRTGELFF; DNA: TGTGCCGGCAGCGTAGGCGGGACCAGAACCGGGGAGCTGTTTTTT
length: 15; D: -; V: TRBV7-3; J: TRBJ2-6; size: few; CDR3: CASSPGLSGANVLTF; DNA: TGTGCCAGCAGCCCGGGTTTATCTGGGGCCAACGTCCTGACTTTC
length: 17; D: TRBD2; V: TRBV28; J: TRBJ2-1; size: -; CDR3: CASSTFMGLAEYNEQFF; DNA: TGTGCCAGCAGTACATTTATGGGACTAGCGGAATACAATGAGCAGTTCTTC
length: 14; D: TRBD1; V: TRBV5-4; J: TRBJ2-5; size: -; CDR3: CASSSGQSQETQYF; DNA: TGTGCCAGCAGCTCGGGACAGTCACAAGAGACCCAGTACTTC
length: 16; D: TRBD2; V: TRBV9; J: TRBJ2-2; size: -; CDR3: CASSPDLGGRAGELFF; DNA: TGTGCCAGCAGCCCCGACCTAGGCGGGAGGGCCGGGGAGCTGTTTTTT
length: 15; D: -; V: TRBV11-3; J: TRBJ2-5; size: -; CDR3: CASSLGGGKVETQYF; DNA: TGTGCCAGCAGCTTAGGGGGAGGAAAGGTGGAGACCCAGTACTTC
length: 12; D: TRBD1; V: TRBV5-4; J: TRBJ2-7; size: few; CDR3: CASSSQGAEQYF; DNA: TGTGCCAGCAGCTCACAGGGGGCCGAGCAGTACTTC
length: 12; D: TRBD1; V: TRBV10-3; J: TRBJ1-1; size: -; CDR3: CAMGTGVTEAFF; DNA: TGTGCCATGGGGACAGGGGTAACTGAAGCTTTCTTT
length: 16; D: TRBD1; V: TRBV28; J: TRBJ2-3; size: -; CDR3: CASSFRTGTGTDTQYF; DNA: TGTGCCAGCAGTTTCCGGACAGGAACAGGCACAGATACGCAGTATTTT
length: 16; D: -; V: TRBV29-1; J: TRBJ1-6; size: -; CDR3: CSVGTGIPINHSPLHF; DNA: TGCAGCGTTGGAACCGGGATACCGATAAACCATTCACCCCTCCACTTT
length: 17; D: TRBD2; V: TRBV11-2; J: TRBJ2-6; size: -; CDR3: CASSLGGGGAGANVLTF; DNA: TGTGCCAGCAGCTTAGGCGGGGGGGGCGCTGGGGCCAACGTCCTGACTTTC
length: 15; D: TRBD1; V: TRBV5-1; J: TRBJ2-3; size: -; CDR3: CASRPPGQGGDTQYF; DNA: TGCGCCAGCAGGCCTCCGGGACAGGGAGGAGATACGCAGTATTTT
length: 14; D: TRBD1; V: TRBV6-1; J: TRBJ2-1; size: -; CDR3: CASSEGDSYNEQFF; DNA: TGTGCCAGCAGTGAAGGGGACAGTTACAATGAGCAGTTCTTC
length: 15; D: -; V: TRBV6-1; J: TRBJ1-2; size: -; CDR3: CASSEAIQGRYGYTF; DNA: TGTGCCAGCAGTGAAGCTATACAGGGACGCTATGGCTACACCTTC
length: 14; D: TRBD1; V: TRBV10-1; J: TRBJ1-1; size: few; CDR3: CASSLTGQNTEAFF; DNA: TGCGCCAGCTCTCTGACAGGGCAGAACACTGAAGCTTTCTTT
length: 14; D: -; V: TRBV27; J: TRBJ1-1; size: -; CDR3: CASSSAATNTEAFF; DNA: TGTGCCAGCAGTTCGGCGGCGACGAACACTGAAGCTTTCTTT
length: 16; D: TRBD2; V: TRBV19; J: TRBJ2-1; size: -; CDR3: CASSSLLAGGLNEQFF; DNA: TGTGCCAGTAGTAGCCTTTTAGCGGGAGGGCTCAATGAGCAGTTCTTC
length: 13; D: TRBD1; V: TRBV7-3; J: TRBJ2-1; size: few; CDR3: CASSTDRGDEQFF; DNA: TGTGCCAGCAGCACCGACAGGGGAGATGAGCAGTTCTTC
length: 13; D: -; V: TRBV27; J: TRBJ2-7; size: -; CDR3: CASSLFDNYEQYF; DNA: TGTGCCAGCAGTTTATTCGACAACTACGAGCAGTACTTC
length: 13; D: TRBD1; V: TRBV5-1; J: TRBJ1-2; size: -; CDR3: CASSSGQVQGYTF; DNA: TGCGCCAGCAGCTCTGGACAGGTGCAAGGCTACACCTTC
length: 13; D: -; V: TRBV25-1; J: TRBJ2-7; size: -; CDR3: CASSDVQPYEQYF; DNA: TGTGCCAGCAGTGACGTACAGCCCTACGAGCAGTACTTC
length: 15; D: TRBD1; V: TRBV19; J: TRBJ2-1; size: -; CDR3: CASSIRTGGYNEQFF; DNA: TGTGCCAGTAGTATCAGGACAGGGGGCTACAATGAGCAGTTCTTC
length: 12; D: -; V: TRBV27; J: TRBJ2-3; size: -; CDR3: CASSSPRDTQYF; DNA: TGTGCCAGCAGCTCCCCGCGGGATACGCAGTATTTT
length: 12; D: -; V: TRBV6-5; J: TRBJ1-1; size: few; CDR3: CASSLQVTEAFF; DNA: TGTGCCAGCAGTTTACAGGTAACTGAAGCTTTCTTT
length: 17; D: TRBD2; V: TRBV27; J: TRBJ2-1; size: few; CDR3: CASSSAVAGVGYNEQFF; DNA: TGTGCCAGCAGTTCCGCGGTAGCGGGAGTCGGCTACAATGAGCAGTTCTTC
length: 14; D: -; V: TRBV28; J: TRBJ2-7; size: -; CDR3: CASSLSGSSYEQYF; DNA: TGTGCCAGCAGTCTTAGCGGTAGCTCCTACGAGCAGTACTTC
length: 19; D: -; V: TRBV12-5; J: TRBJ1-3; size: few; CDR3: CASGLVSKGDISSGNTIYF; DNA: TGTGCTAGTGGTTTGGTTTCTAAGGGGGACATCAGCTCTGGAAACACCATATATTTT
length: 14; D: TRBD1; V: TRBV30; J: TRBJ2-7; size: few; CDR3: CAWNPDRGVGEQYF; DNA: TGTGCCTGGAACCCTGACAGGGGAGTAGGGGAGCAGTACTTC
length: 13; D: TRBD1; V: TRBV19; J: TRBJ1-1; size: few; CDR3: CASSGDRAAQAFF; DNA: TGTGCCAGTAGTGGGGACAGGGCCGCACAAGCTTTCTTT
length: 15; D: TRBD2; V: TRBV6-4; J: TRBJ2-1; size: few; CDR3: CASSLTSGSVNEQFF; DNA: TGTGCCAGCAGTTTGACTAGCGGGAGTGTAAATGAGCAGTTCTTC
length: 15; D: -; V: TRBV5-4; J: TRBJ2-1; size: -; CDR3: CASSSSGYSYNEQFF; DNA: TGTGCCAGCAGCTCCTCAGGTTATTCCTACAATGAGCAGTTCTTC
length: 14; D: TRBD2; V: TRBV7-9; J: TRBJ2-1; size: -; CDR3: CASSFGLAGDEQFF; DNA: TGTGCCAGCAGCTTCGGTTTAGCGGGAGATGAGCAGTTCTTC
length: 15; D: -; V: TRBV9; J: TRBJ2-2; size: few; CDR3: CASSYEAGYTGELFF; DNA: TGTGCCAGCAGCTACGAAGCGGGTTACACCGGGGAGCTGTTTTTT
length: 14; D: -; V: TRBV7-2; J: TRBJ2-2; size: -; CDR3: CASRSGGRPGELFF; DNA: TGTGCCAGCAGATCAGGGGGGAGGCCCGGGGAGCTGTTTTTT
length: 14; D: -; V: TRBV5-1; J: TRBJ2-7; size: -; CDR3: CASSASPGTYEQYF; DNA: TGCGCCAGCAGCGCGAGCCCAGGGACCTACGAGCAGTACTTC
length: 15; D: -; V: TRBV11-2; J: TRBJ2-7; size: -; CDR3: CASSPHESTAYEQYF; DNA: TGTGCCAGCAGCCCCCACGAGTCAACCGCCTACGAGCAGTACTTC
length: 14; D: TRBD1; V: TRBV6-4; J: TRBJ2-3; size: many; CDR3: CASSGTGGTDTQYF; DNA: TGTGCCAGCAGCGGGACAGGGGGCACAGATACGCAGTATTTT
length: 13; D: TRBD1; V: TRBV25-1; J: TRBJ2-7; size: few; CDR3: CATTGTDLYEQYF; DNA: TGTGCCACCACTGGGACAGACCTCTACGAGCAGTACTTC
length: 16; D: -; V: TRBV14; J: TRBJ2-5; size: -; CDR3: CASSQGGTLWRETQYF; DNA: TGTGCCAGCAGCCAAGGGGGGACACTATGGAGGGAGACCCAGTACTTC
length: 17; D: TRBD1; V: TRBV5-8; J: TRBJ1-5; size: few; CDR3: CASRPRQGAGSNQPQHF; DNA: TGTGCCAGCAGGCCGCGGCAGGGGGCGGGTAGCAATCAGCCCCAGCATTTT
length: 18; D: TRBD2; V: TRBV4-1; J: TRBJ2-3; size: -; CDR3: CASSQVGTSGSETDTQYF; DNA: TGCGCCAGCAGCCAAGTGGGGACTAGCGGGAGCGAAACAGATACGCAGTATTTT
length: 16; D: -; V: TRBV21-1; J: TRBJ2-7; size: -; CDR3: CASEQEWTGGPNEQYF; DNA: TGTGCCAGCGAACAGGAGTGGACAGGGGGTCCAAACGAGCAGTACTTC
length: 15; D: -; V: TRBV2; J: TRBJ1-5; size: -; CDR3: CASHGGAIGNQPQHF; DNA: TGTGCCAGCCACGGGGGGGCTATCGGCAATCAGCCCCAGCATTTT